The present TCR beta chain was sequenced within a study of identical twins. Broader study findings: The study drew conclusions from cross-sectional statistical analysis, not from following the same donors. For cord blood, abundant beta clonotypes had fewer insertions, unlike memory repertoires, which showed none. Models predicted too little out-of-frame TCR alpha sharing in monozygotic twins.

This clonotype is a singleton in its sample. The antigen is unknown. Template switching created a universal primer site, and the cDNA included unique molecular identifiers. TCRdb redid the calling of the 5' RACE reads with MiXCR, one entry per CDR3 protein. The top ten hold just over 7% of the sample, which has about 300,000 distinct CDR3 sequences, 12% seen once. The CDR3 loop spans 12 amino acids. V lost 10 bases and J lost 6; bases outside the gene matches: 6. The germline V gene has CDR1 MNHEY and CDR2 SMNVEV (reference sequence). The sample also formed part of further work on yellow fever vaccine responses in identical twins.

This sequence was found in a woman between 18 and 29 years old in good health. The V gene is TRBV27, the J gene TRBJ2-1; 7 positions match TRBD2. Material: CD8+ T cells sorted from blood. The CDR3 is CATTWGGNEQFF. CDR3 sequence (DNA): TGTGCCACCACCTGGGGGGGCAATGAGCAGTTCTTC.